The 28 T cell receptor gamma chains given below trace back to one sample, sequenced in a study of gamma-delta chains in newborns, infants, children. TCRdb reanalysed the reads with CATT. The repertoire includes some 590 gamma-chain clones, around 41% of them detected once, and 32% sits in the top ten. The sample was blood. The origin of the receptors is a child who was a newborn, infant or young child, either healthy, febrile or measles-vaccinated (not recorded which).

By sample share, this clone is large (0.1 to 1%). This chain links TRGV3 with TRGJ1 or TRGJ2. The J gene is not listed in TCRdb, so it was assigned here from a DNA match to germline. After removal of 0 bases from V and 3 bases from J, the junction contained 2 bases not matched to a gene. This CDR3 has 13 residues. CDR1 and CDR2 (germline): VTNTFY, YDVSTARD (reference sequence). The CDR3 DNA reads TGTGCCACCTGGGACAGGCCTTATTATAAGAAACTCTTT. Translated: CATWDRPYYKKLF.

By sample share, this clone is large. The rearrangement joins TRGV9 to TRGJP1. TCRdb leaves out the J gene; it was filled in here by matching the DNA to germline. Trimming cost V 2 bases and J 3 bases; bases outside gene matches: 6. The CDR3 length is 15 residues. CDR1 is GITISATS, CDR2 ISYDGTV, per germline (reference sequence). DNA of the CDR3: TGTGCCTTGTGGGAGGGCCTTTCCACTGGTTGGTTCAAGATATTT. Translating it yields CALWEGLSTGWFKIF.

Of note for this clone: Given a much more abundant clone one base away, this may be a read error. The genes are TRGV9 and TRGJP. TCRdb carries no J gene annotation; the J gene was assigned here by matching the DNA with germline. The CDR3 consists of 17 residues. CDR1 and CDR2 from the germline V gene are GITISATS and ISYDGTV (reference sequence). In DNA form, the CDR3 reads TGTGCCTTGTGGGAGGGGCCGCAAGAGTTGGGCAAAAAAAACAAGGTATTT. Translating gives CALWEGPQELGKKNKVF.

This clone has just a few counts. A far larger clone lies a single base away; this is likely a read error. The V call is TRGV9, the J call TRGJP. Here the J gene was assigned by germline matching of the DNA, as TCRdb has none. Trimming took 3 bases from V and 3 from J; bases not matched to a gene: 2. Germline V gene lookup returns CDR1 GITISATS and CDR2 ISYDGTV (reference sequence). The CDR3 extends over 16 amino acids. CDR3 sequence: CALWEMQELGKKIKVF. The DNA for the CDR3 is TGTGCCTTGTGGGAGATGCAAGAGTTGGGCAAAAAAATCAAGGTATTT.

This clone is labeled large (0.1 to 1%). The rearrangement links TRGV2 to TRGJP2. TCRdb leaves out the J gene; it was filled in here by matching the DNA to germline. The CDR3 is 13 residues long. CDR1 and CDR2 from the germline V gene are EGSNGY and YDSYNSKV. J lost 2 bases, V lost 3 bases, and 0 bases had no gene match. The CDR3 reads CATWDSSDWIKTF. CDR3 coding DNA: TGTGCCACCTGGGACAGTAGTGATTGGATCAAGACGTTT.

This clone was observed once. A far larger clone is just one base off, so this is likely a read error. Other DNA sequences in this sample translate to the same CDR3. J is TRGJP and V is TRGV9. No J gene was available from TCRdb, and it was assigned here by a germline match of the DNA. J gave up 4 bases and V 2 bases, and 5 bases lay outside the gene matches. Germline V gives CDR1 GITISATS, CDR2 ISYDGTV (reference sequence). The CDR3 consists of 17 residues. CDR3 sequence (DNA): TGTGCCTTGTGGGAGGCCCCACAAGAGTTGGGCAAAAAAATCAAGGTATTT. Its translation: CALWEAPQELGKKIKVF.

In the case of this clone: A much larger clone lies one base from this, so it may be a read error. The rearrangement links TRGV9 to TRGJP. The J gene, left out of TCRdb, was set here by checking the DNA against germline. Germline V CDR1 and CDR2: GITISATS, ISYDGTV (reference sequence). The CDR3 totals 18 residues. This CDR3 reads CALWEVRILELGKKTKVF. CDR3 bases: TGTGCCTTGTGGGAGGTTAGGATCCTAGAGTTGGGCAAAAAAACCAAGGTATTT.

In this sample, this clone turned up a few times. The CDR3 reads CALWEGGQLGKKIKVF. CDR3 DNA sequence: TGTGCCTTGTGGGAGGGGGGGCAGTTGGGCAAAAAAATCAAGGTATTT. V is TRGV9 and J is TRGJP. Germline matching of the DNA provided the J gene here, since TCRdb leaves it blank. This CDR3 is built from 16 residues. With 2 bases clipped from V and 8 bases from J, the junction kept 6 bases outside the gene matches. Germline assignment: CDR1 GITISATS and CDR2 ISYDGTV (reference sequence).

Comments on this clone: Given a much more abundant clone one base away, this may be a read error. This sample includes further DNA sequences coding for the same CDR3. J is TRGJP and V is TRGV9. Because TCRdb records no J gene, it was assigned here through a match of the DNA to germline. This CDR3 comprises 17 residues. Germline V lookup: CDR1 GITISATS, CDR2 ISYDGTV (reference sequence). CDR3 loop: CALWEDQQELGKKIKVF. Here the CDR3 DNA reads TGTGCCTTGTGGGAGGACCAGCAAGAGTTGGGCAAAAAGATCAAGGTATTT.

This clone is large by share. This CDR3 is also generated by other DNA sequences in the sample. The rearrangement uses TRGV9 and TRGJP. No J segment appears in TCRdb, so it was assigned here by matching the sequence to germline. The CDR3 length is 17 residues. V lost 1 base to trimming and J lost 4 bases; unmatched junction nucleotides: 4. CDR1 is GITISATS, CDR2 ISYDGTV, per germline (reference sequence). The CDR3 protein is CALWEVRQELGKKIKVF. In DNA form, the CDR3 reads TGTGCCTTGTGGGAGGTAAGACAAGAGTTGGGCAAAAAAATCAAGGTATTT.

As concerns this clone: Just one base apart from a much larger clone, this may be a read error. This sample includes further DNA sequences coding for the same CDR3. No J gene call was made, and the V gene is TRGV3. This CDR3 region has 12 residues. The V gene's germline CDR1 is VTNTFY and CDR2 YDVSTARD (reference sequence). CDR3 loop: CATWDRLREKLF. The DNA for the CDR3 is TGTGCCACCTGGGACAGGTTAAGGGAGAAACTCTTC.

The sample holds a few counts of this clone. A much larger clone sits a single nucleotide away, making a read error possible. CDR3 DNA: TGTGCCACCTGGGACGGGGCCCATTATAAGAAACTCTTT. This sequence encodes CATWDGAHYKKLF. The chain links TRGV2 to TRGJ1 or TRGJ2. Assignment of the J gene here rests on matching the DNA to germline, because TCRdb gives none. The CDR3 consists of 13 residues. The V gene's germline CDR1 is EGSNGY and CDR2 YDSYNSKV. Trimming cost V 0 bases and J 5 bases; bases outside gene matches: 4.

With respect to this clone: This clone may be a read error of a much larger clone one base away. The V and J genes are TRGV9 and TRGJP. The J gene, missing from TCRdb, was assigned here through DNA to germline matching. This CDR3 is built from 18 residues. Germline assignment: CDR1 GITISATS and CDR2 ISYDGTV (reference sequence). CDR3 protein: CALWEVEEQGLGKKIKVF. The CDR3 DNA reads as TGTGCCTTGTGGGAGGTTGAGGAGCAAGGGTTGGGCAAAAAAATCAAGGTATTT.

By its share, this clone is large. This chain joins TRGV9 and TRGJP. The J gene, missing from TCRdb, was assigned here through DNA to germline matching. The CDR3 is made up of 17 amino acids. Trimming took 0 bases from V and 6 from J; bases not matched to a gene: 5. Germline V gene data show CDR1 as GITISATS and CDR2 as ISYDGTV (reference sequence). The CDR3 is CALWEVQSELGKKIKVF. CDR3 bases: TGTGCCTTGTGGGAGGTGCAATCAGAGTTGGGCAAAAAAATCAAGGTATTT.

This clone is termed large. Other nucleotide sequences from this sample produce the same CDR3. V is TRGV9 and J is TRGJP. Here the J gene was assigned by germline matching of the DNA, as TCRdb has none. The CDR3 spans 15 residues. Germline values: CDR1 GITISATS, CDR2 ISYDGTV (reference sequence). J lost 6 bases, V lost 1 base, and 0 bases had no gene match. Written as DNA, the CDR3 is TGTGCCTTGTGGGAGGTAGAGTTGGGCAAAAAAATCAAGGTATTT. Amino acids: CALWEVELGKKIKVF.

This clone was observed a single time. A far larger clone is a single base away, which makes a read error likely. Different DNA sequences within this sample yield the same CDR3. The V gene is TRGV9, the J gene TRGJP. TCRdb supplies no J gene; here it was assigned by aligning the nucleotide sequence to germline. In germline, CDR1 is GITISATS, CDR2 ISYDGTV (reference sequence). The CDR3 spans 17 residues. This chain's CDR3 is CTLWEVPQELGKKIKVF. The CDR3 coding sequence is TGTACCTTGTGGGAGGTCCCACAAGAGTTGGGCAAAAAAATCAAGGTATTT.

As regards this clone: Compared with germline, one end of the junction differs, possibly owing to a read error. The chain carries TRGV9 and TRGJP. The J gene comes from matching the DNA to germline here; TCRdb lacks it. Germline loops: CDR1 GITISATS, CDR2 ISYDGTV (reference sequence). The CDR3 has 17 residues. CDR3 sequence reads: CALREVHRGLGKKIKVF. Here the CDR3 DNA reads TGTGCCTTGCGGGAGGTGCATCGAGGGTTGGGCAAAAAAATCAAGGTATTT.

On this clone itself: A much larger clone is a single base away; this may be a read error. The V gene call reads TRGV9; no J gene was called. This CDR3 region has 12 residues. CDR1 GITISATS and CDR2 ISYDGTV come from the germline V gene (reference sequence). CDR3 in amino acids: CALWEVLGKELF. The CDR3 DNA sequence: TGTGCCTTGTGGGAGGTGCTTGGTAAGGAACTCTTT.

This clone is deemed large (0.1 to 1%). A junction end diverges from the germline sequence, so it may reflect a read error. The chain carries TRGV9 and TRGJP. TCRdb leaves out the J gene; it was filled in here by matching the DNA to germline. The CDR3 sequence is 16 residues long. Germline V lookup: CDR1 GITISATS, CDR2 ISYDGTV (reference sequence). Here the CDR3 reads CALWEQKESGKKIKVF. The CDR3 coding sequence is TGTGCCTTGTGGGAGCAAAAAGAGTCGGGCAAAAAAATCAAGGTATTT.

Of note for this clone: It may be a read error: a sequence one base away is much more abundant. CDR3 amino acids: CALWEVPQEVGKKIKVF. In DNA, the CDR3 is TGTGCCTTGTGGGAGGTCCCGCAAGAGGTGGGCAAAAAAATCAAGGTATTT. The chain combines TRGV9 with TRGJP. The J gene comes from matching the DNA to germline here; TCRdb lacks it. There are 17 residues in the CDR3. Germline values: CDR1 GITISATS, CDR2 ISYDGTV (reference sequence).

This clone is hyperexpanded. The chain employs TRGV9 and TRGJP. Trimming cost V 0 bases and J 4 bases; bases outside gene matches: 0. CDR3 length: 16 residues. The germline V gene encodes CDR1 GITISATS and CDR2 ISYDGTV (reference sequence). The CDR3 nucleotides read TGTGCCTTGTGGGAGGTGCAAGAGTTGGGCAAAAAAATCAAGGTATTT. Protein: CALWEVQELGKKIKVF.

This clone is classed as large. A far larger clone is one base from this, pointing to a likely read error. Within the sample, other DNA sequences also encode this same CDR3. The chain recombines TRGV9 with TRGJP. TCRdb gives no J gene; it was assigned here by matching the DNA to germline. CDR3 length equals 16 residues. CDR1 and CDR2 (germline): GITISATS, ISYDGTV (reference sequence). The CDR3 DNA follows: TGTGCCTTGTGGGAGGTGCAAGGGTTGGGCAAAAAAATCAAGGTATTT. Translation: CALWEVQGLGKKIKVF.

Regarding this clone: This may arise from a read error, as a much more abundant clone is one base away. The same CDR3 arises from other DNA sequences in this sample as well. This sequence joins TRGV9 and TRGJP. In the absence of a J gene in TCRdb, the DNA was matched to germline to assign it here. Germline CDR1 is GITISATS and CDR2 is ISYDGTV (reference sequence). The CDR3 runs to 17 residues. V shed 2 bases, J shed 11 bases, and the junction held 12 bases outside the gene matches. CDR3 residues: CALWEGMAELGKKIKVF. The CDR3 coding sequence is TGTGCCTTGTGGGAGGGGATGGCGGAGCTGGGCAAAAAAATCAAGGTATTT.

This clone is large in the sample. The V and J genes are TRGV9 and TRGJP. In the absence of a J gene in TCRdb, the DNA was matched to germline to assign it here. The germline CDR1 and CDR2 sequences are GITISATS and ISYDGTV (reference sequence). V shed 3 bases, J shed 7 bases, and the junction held 3 bases outside the gene matches. The CDR3 is 15 residues long. DNA of the CDR3: TGTGCCTTGTGGGAGTATGAGTTGGGCAAAAAAATCAAGGTATTT. Its protein is CALWEYELGKKIKVF.

This clone was detected only once. With a much larger clone just one base away, this may be a read error. No J gene call was made, and the V gene is TRGV9. Per germline, CDR1 GITISATS and CDR2 ISYDGTV (reference sequence). CDR3 length: 17 residues. This chain's CDR3 is CALWEVHGELGKKITVF. DNA for the CDR3: TGTGCCTTGTGGGAGGTGCACGGCGAGTTGGGCAAAAAAATCACGGTATTT.

Relative to its sample, this clone is large. V is TRGV9 and J is TRGJP. TCRdb supplies no J gene; here it was assigned by aligning the nucleotide sequence to germline. The V and J ends lost 0 bases and 9 bases, in that order; junction bases with no gene match: 5. Germline lookup yields CDR1 GITISATS and CDR2 ISYDGTV (reference sequence). The length of the CDR3 is 16 residues. CDR3: CALWEVQPLGKKIKVF. The CDR3, as DNA: TGTGCCTTGTGGGAGGTGCAACCGTTGGGCAAAAAAATCAAGGTATTT.

Called V gene: TRGV3; the J gene was not called. Germline CDR1 VTNTFY, CDR2 YDVSTARD (reference sequence). This CDR3 is 12 amino acids long. The CDR3 DNA is TGTACCACCTGGGACAGGCATTATAAGGAACTCTTT. It codes for CTTWDRHYKELF.

This clone is deemed large. This may be a read error, as it is one base from a much larger clone. Other nucleotide sequences from this sample produce the same CDR3. The V call is TRGV9, the J call TRGJP. TCRdb lists no J gene, so it was determined here by aligning the DNA to germline. The germline CDR1 and CDR2 sequences are GITISATS and ISYDGTV (reference sequence). J was trimmed by 6 bases and V by 0 bases; bases with no gene match: 2. This CDR3 is built from 16 residues. The CDR3 sequence: CALWEVGELGKKIKVF. In DNA, the CDR3 is TGTGCCTTGTGGGAGGTGGGAGAGTTGGGCAAAAAAATCAAGGTATTT.